The 10 T cell receptor beta chains in this list originate from one sample, sequenced in a study of PD-1 blockade in classical Hodgkin lymphoma. Brentuximab vedotin exposure varied, and every patient relapsed after autologous stem cell transplantation. Assay: immunoSEQ multiplex PCR; the TCRdb copy retains only in-frame clones and omits some. The repertoire consists of 53,000 or so clones, with over 75% occurring once and the leading ten covering less than 20%. Here the sequenced sample was peripheral blood mononuclear cells (PBMCs), taken at baseline. These receptors were collected from a human donor with classical Hodgkin lymphoma.

The chain uses TRBV6-5 and TRBJ2-5; 7 nucleotides agree with TRBD1. This CDR3 is 16 amino acids long. The V segment lost 4 bases and the J segment 1 base; nucleotides outside the gene matches: 9. Germline V gives CDR1 MNHEY, CDR2 SVGAGI. CDR3 nucleotide sequence: TGTGCCAGCAGTTTTTCCGGGACAGCGTTCCAAGAGACCCAGTACTTC. It specifies CASSFSGTAFQETQYF.

This clone was seen only a few times. The chain uses TRBV7-9 and TRBJ1-5; D unclear. The germline V and J ends were trimmed by 2 bases and 3 bases, with 5 bases remaining between them. The CDR3 is 13 residues long. Germline V CDR1 and CDR2: SEHNR, FQNEAQ (reference sequence). The DNA for the CDR3 is TGTGCCAGCAGCTTATACCCCAATCAGCCCCAGCATTTT. This encodes CASSLYPNQPQHF.

The chain carries TRBV4-3 and TRBJ2-7; D gene ambiguous. Per germline, CDR1 LGHNA and CDR2 YSLEER. CDR3 length equals 14 residues. Trimming shortened V by 0 bases and J by 3 bases, and 9 bases separated the two germline ends. CDR3 sequence: CASSQDVGGYEQYV. The CDR3 DNA reads as TGCGCCAGCAGCCAAGATGTCGGCGGCTACGAGCAGTACGTC.

The rearrangement links TRBV5-8 to TRBJ2-7; no clear D. The germline CDR1 and CDR2 sequences are SGHTS and YDEGEE. V lost 0 bases, J lost 4 bases, and 5 bases lay in between. This CDR3 spans 12 amino acids. The CDR3 spells CASSLDRYEQYV. As DNA, the CDR3 is TGTGCCAGCAGCTTGGACAGATACGAGCAGTACGTC.

V and J are TRBV7-9 and TRBJ2-1; D call uncertain. The CDR3 length is 13 residues. CDR1 is SEHNR, CDR2 FQNEAQ, per germline (reference sequence). Trimming stripped 9 bases from V and 4 bases from J, with 13 bases between. In DNA form, the CDR3 reads TGTGCCAGTCGGGCATCACTGTACAATGAGCAGTTCTTC. Encoded protein: CASRASLYNEQFF. Full variable domain (outside the CDR3, taken from reference TRBV7-9 and TRBJ2-1): DTGVSQNPRHKITKRGQNVTFRCDPISEHNRLYWYRQTLGQGPEFLTYFQNEAQLEKSRLLSDRFSAERPKGSFSTLEIQRTEQGDSAMYLCASRASLYNEQFFGPGTRLTVL.

The CDR3 sequence: CASSPYRENTEAFF. Here the CDR3 DNA reads TGTGCCAGCAGCCCATACAGGGAGAACACTGAAGCTTTCTTT. V usage is TRBV9 and J usage is TRBJ1-1; D may be TRBD1 (6 bases). Trimming took off 4 bases at V and 1 base at J, with 11 bases between the two ends. Germline V gives CDR1 SGDLS, CDR2 YYNGEE. This CDR3 spans 14 amino acids.

CDR3 nucleotides: TGTGCCAGCAGTTCCTATAATCAGCCCCAGCATTTT. It translates to CASSSYNQPQHF. The chain recombines TRBV6-5 with TRBJ1-5; D uncertain. The V gene's germline CDR1 is MNHEY and CDR2 SVGAGI. This CDR3 comprises 12 residues. Trimming removed 4 bases from V and 4 bases from J, with 5 bases in between.

The V gene is TRBV7-9, the J gene TRBJ2-2; tentatively, D is TRBD1 (5 bases). The CDR3 is 12 residues long. V lost 11 bases, J lost 4 bases, and 11 bases lay in between. From germline, CDR1 is SEHNR and CDR2 FQNEAQ (reference sequence). CDR3 nucleotides: TGTGCCGACGACAGCATCACCGGGGAGCTGTTTTTT. This translates into CADDSITGELFF.

The chain combines TRBV5-5 with TRBJ2-7, with 10 bases matching TRBD1. The J segment lost 4 bases and the V segment lost 1 base, leaving 5 bases of the junction unmatched. This CDR3 region has 15 residues. CDR1 is SGHKS and CDR2 is YYEKEE in the germline V gene (reference sequence). The CDR3 spells CASSLSGTGDYEQYV. The CDR3 nucleotides are TGTGCCAGCAGCTTGTCGGGGACAGGGGATTACGAGCAGTACGTC.

This chain joins TRBV2 and TRBJ2-2, with 9 bases that match TRBD2. CDR1 is SNHLY, CDR2 FYNNEI, per germline. Trimming removed 8 bases from V and 6 bases from J; junction bases left unmatched: 4. This CDR3 has 13 amino acids. DNA for the CDR3: TGTGCCAGCGTTGGCGGGAGGGCCGGGGAGCTGTTTTTT. Its translation is CASVGGRAGELFF.